This T cell receptor beta chain derives from a study of cytomegalovirus exposure and HLA in healthy donors. Findings of the study overall: Most TCR sequences proved rare, with some public TCRs found in many donors. Upon later analysis, TCR association rates were observed to vary by HLA locus, being highest for DRB1 and lowest for HLA-C. According to an earlier analysis, most TCR beta V segments yielded productive rearrangements about 90% or about 30% of the time.

Donors in the study were healthy people who gave bone marrow. The PCR ran on 60 Vbeta and 13 Jbeta primers. Sequencing was performed with immunoSEQ multiplex PCR; in TCRdb, only in-frame clones are kept and a portion is missing. The sample has tens of thousands of clones; around 80% are singletons. Details on this clone: Its matching antigen is unknown.

The CDR3 length is 15 residues. The junction had 6 bases not matched to a gene; V was cut back by 5 bases and J by 6 bases. The germline gives CDR1 PRHDT, CDR2 FYEKMQ (reference sequence). This TCR was recovered from a male donor in good health and CMV-seropositive. The material sequenced was PBMCs. J is TRBJ1-4 and V is TRBV13, with 10 bases matching TRBD1. Here the CDR3 reads CASSPGTGVDEKLFF. The CDR3 DNA is TGTGCCAGCAGCCCCGGGACAGGGGTGGATGAAAAACTGTTTTTT.